These 18 T cell receptor beta chains originate from one sample sequenced in a study of blood T cell repertoires in COVID-19. Method: immunoSEQ multiplex PCR; TCRdb's copy keeps in-frame clones and lacks some. The profile shows approximately 100,000 clones, approximately 88% of them singletons. The sequencing input was peripheral blood. These receptors were obtained from a human donor in a cohort sampled during active COVID-19.

V and J are TRBV6-6 and TRBJ1-3; tentative D call: TRBD1 (6 bases). The CDR3 totals 15 residues. Deletions cut 6 bases from V and 0 bases from J, with 12 bases between. Germline assignment: CDR1 MNHNY and CDR2 SVGAGI (reference sequence). CDR3 sequence (DNA): TGTGCCAGCAGATCACAGGGTCGCTCTGGAAACACCATATATTTT. Translated: CASRSQGRSGNTIYF.

This chain links TRBV13 with TRBJ2-7, with 8 bases lining up with TRBD1. This CDR3 has 16 amino acids. Trimming removed 4 bases from V and 3 bases from J; junction bases left unmatched: 11. Germline V gene sequence: CDR1 PRHDT, CDR2 FYEKMQ (reference sequence). CDR3: CASSSARTGLNYEQYF. The CDR3 DNA follows: TGTGCCAGCAGCTCAGCCCGGACAGGGTTGAACTACGAGCAGTACTTC.

This rearrangement joins TRBV5-1 to TRBJ2-7, with D possibly being TRBD2 (5 bases). CDR3 length equals 15 residues. Trimming took 0 bases from V and 2 from J, leaving 12 bases between them. Germline-derived CDR1 and CDR2 are SGHRS and YFSETQ. Here the CDR3 reads CASSLGEGYTYEQYF. The CDR3 region has the DNA TGCGCCAGCAGCTTGGGAGAGGGCTACACCTACGAGCAGTACTTC.

The rearrangement links TRBV10-2 to TRBJ1-1; maybe TRBD1 (6 bases). Germline V gene sequence: CDR1 WSHSY, CDR2 SAAADI. This CDR3 contains 15 residues. Trimming shortened V by 8 bases and J by 1 base, and 17 bases separated the two germline ends. The CDR3 nucleotides read TGCGCCAGCTTCCCCAAGGAGACAGGGAACACTGAAGCTTTCTTT. Amino acid sequence: CASFPKETGNTEAFF.

The chain links TRBV5-4 to TRBJ2-3; no clear D. The CDR3 runs to 13 residues. Germline lookup yields CDR1 SGHNT and CDR2 YYREEE (reference sequence). V was clipped by 4 bases and J by 8 bases, with 14 bases between them. DNA of the CDR3: TGTGCCAGCAGCCGAGAACTGGGCGTTACGCAGTATTTT. Residues: CASSRELGVTQYF. Filled out from reference TRBV5-4 and TRBJ2-3, the complete variable domain reads ETGVTQSPTHLIKTRGQQVTLRCSSQSGHNTVSWYQQALGQGPQFIFQYYREEENGRGNFPPRFSGLQFPNYSSELNVNALELDDSALYLCASSRELGVTQYFGPGTRLTVL.

The chain joins TRBV5-1 to TRBJ1-1, with D possibly TRBD1 on 5 matching bases. V was pared by 0 bases and J by 4 bases, with 19 bases between. This CDR3 contains 17 residues. The germline gives CDR1 SGHRS, CDR2 YFSETQ. The CDR3 nucleotides read TGCGCCAGCAGCTTGGAGGGAGGGCGGGGGATTCTCACTGAAGCTTTCTTT. It codes for CASSLEGGRGILTEAFF.

The chain combines TRBV5-4 with TRBJ1-2; 8 nucleotides match TRBD1. J lost 6 bases, V lost 4 bases, and 11 bases had no gene match. The CDR3 extends over 15 amino acids. The germline V gene encodes CDR1 SGHNT and CDR2 YYREEE (reference sequence). CDR3 in amino acids: CASSGRTGRSDGYTF. The CDR3 DNA follows: TGTGCCAGCAGCGGACGGACAGGGCGGTCGGATGGCTACACCTTC.

V is TRBV19 and J is TRBJ1-4; the match to TRBD1 covers 11 bases. Germline assignment: CDR1 LNHDA and CDR2 SQIVND (reference sequence). This CDR3 spans 15 amino acids. Trimming took 5 bases from V and 7 from J; bases not matched to a gene: 6. The CDR3: CASSSPGQGVEKLFF. The CDR3 bases are TGTGCCAGTAGTTCACCGGGACAGGGGGTTGAAAAACTGTTTTTT.

V usage is TRBV9 and J usage is TRBJ2-1; 13 bases map to TRBD2. The length of the CDR3 is 17 residues. Germline V CDR1 and CDR2: SGDLS, YYNGEE. The V gene end was trimmed by 0 bases and the J gene end by 4 bases; junction bases not matched to a gene: 4. The CDR3 loop reads CASSVVTSGGAYNEQFF. The CDR3 bases are TGTGCCAGCAGCGTAGTAACTAGCGGGGGGGCATACAATGAGCAGTTCTTC.

This chain links TRBV15 with TRBJ1-5; the D gene is possibly TRBD1 (5 bases). V was pared by 0 bases and J by 4 bases, with 10 bases between. Germline lookup yields CDR1 LNHNV and CDR2 YYDKDF (reference sequence). CDR3 length equals 15 residues. The DNA for the CDR3 is TGTGCCACCAGCAGAGATCAGGGCCAGAATCAGCCCCAGCATTTT. Residues: CATSRDQGQNQPQHF.

The chain carries TRBV9 and TRBJ2-5, with TRBD2 matching 8 bases. The CDR3 runs to 15 residues. In germline, CDR1 is SGDLS, CDR2 YYNGEE. With 3 bases clipped from V and 4 bases from J, the junction kept 8 bases outside the gene matches. CDR3 sequence: CASSATSGETETQYF. DNA of the CDR3: TGTGCCAGCAGCGCTACTAGCGGTGAAACAGAGACCCAGTACTTC.

J is TRBJ1-2 and V is TRBV10-2; possible D gene TRBD1, 5 bases. The germline CDR1 and CDR2 sequences are WSHSY and SAAADI. The length of the CDR3 is 14 residues. The germline V and J ends were trimmed by 2 bases and 11 bases, with 18 bases remaining between them. CDR3 residues: CASSEPPGVRGYTF. CDR3 coding DNA: TGCGCCAGCAGTGAGCCCCCGGGCGTAAGGGGTTACACCTTC.

The V and J genes are TRBV4-3 and TRBJ2-2; maybe TRBD2 (5 bases). Germline CDR1 and CDR2: LGHNA and YSLEER. The V end was cut by 0 bases, the J end by 6 bases, with 11 bases between. The CDR3 consists of 15 residues. This CDR3 reads CASSQDRGIPGELFF. The CDR3 coding sequence is TGCGCCAGCAGCCAAGATAGAGGGATACCCGGGGAGCTGTTTTTT.

The rearrangement joins TRBV19 to TRBJ1-5; D uncertain. Germline CDR1 is LNHDA and CDR2 is SQIVND (reference sequence). Trimming took off 8 bases at V and 7 bases at J, with 9 bases between the two ends. The CDR3 is 11 residues long. As DNA, the CDR3 is TGTGCCAGTGGCCCAGAACAGCCCCAGCATTTT. Its translation: CASGPEQPQHF.

The rearrangement links TRBV2 to TRBJ1-6; a possible D gene is TRBD1 (5 bases). V lost 9 bases to trimming and J lost 7 bases, with 19 bases between them. The CDR3 covers 15 residues. The germline V gene encodes CDR1 SNHLY and CDR2 FYNNEI. As DNA, the CDR3 is TGTGCCAGATGGGGAGGGGCCTTAGGAAATTCACCCCTCCACTTT. Protein: CARWGGALGNSPLHF. The full variable domain, with the rest looked up from reference TRBV2 and TRBJ1-6, is EPEVTQTPSHQVTQMGQEVILRCVPISNHLYFYWYRQILGQKVEFLVSFYNNEISEKSEIFDDQFSVERPDGSNFTLKIRSTKLEDSAMYFCARWGGALGNSPLHFGNGTRLTVT.

The rearrangement links TRBV11-1 to TRBJ1-1; tentatively, D is TRBD1 (5 bases). Germline values: CDR1 SGHAT, CDR2 FQDESV (reference sequence). The CDR3 is 16 amino acids. Trimming removed 1 base from V and 1 base from J, with 13 bases in between. The CDR3, as DNA: TGTGCCAGCAGCTTAGGTGGTGGCAGGGCGAACACTGAAGCTTTCTTT. Residues: CASSLGGGRANTEAFF.

The gene calls are TRBV5-1 and TRBJ1-2; D is perhaps TRBD1 (6 bases). Trimming removed 3 bases at V and 2 bases at J, with 11 bases between. There are 14 residues in the CDR3. The germline gives CDR1 SGHRS, CDR2 YFSETQ. The CDR3, as DNA: TGCGCCAGCAGCTCTTGGACAGAGAACTATGGCTACACCTTC. Amino acids: CASSSWTENYGYTF.

The chain has TRBV2 and TRBJ2-3; 8 bases agree with TRBD1. After removal of 2 bases from V and 1 base from J, the junction contained 2 bases not matched to a gene. CDR3 length: 15 residues. Germline CDR1 is SNHLY and CDR2 is FYNNEI. The CDR3, as DNA: TGTGCCAGCAGTGAACAGGGGGCCCGCACAGATACGCAGTATTTT. Amino acids: CASSEQGARTDTQYF.